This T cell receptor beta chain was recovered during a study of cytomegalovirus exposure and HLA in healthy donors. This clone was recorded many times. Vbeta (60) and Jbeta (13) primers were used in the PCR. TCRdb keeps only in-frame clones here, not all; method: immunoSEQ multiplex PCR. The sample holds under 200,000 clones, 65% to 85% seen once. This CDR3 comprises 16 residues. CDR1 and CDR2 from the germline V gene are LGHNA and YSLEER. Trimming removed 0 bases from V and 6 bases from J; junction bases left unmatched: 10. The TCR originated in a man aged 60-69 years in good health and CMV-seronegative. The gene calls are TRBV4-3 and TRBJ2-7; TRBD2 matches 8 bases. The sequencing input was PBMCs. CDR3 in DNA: TGCGCCAGCAGCCAAGAACACAAGCGGGAGCCCAGCGAGCAGTACTTC. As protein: CASSQEHKREPSEQYF.